What follows are 8 T cell receptor beta chains derived from one specimen sequenced in a study of blood T cell repertoires in COVID-19. The assay was immunoSEQ multiplex PCR, and TCRdb's table has in-frame clones only and misses some. The sample has 60,000 to 75,000 clones; less than 80% are singletons. What was sequenced was peripheral blood. These receptors came from a man aged 60 to 75 with active or convalescent COVID-19.

The V and J genes are TRBV2 and TRBJ1-2; tentative D call: TRBD1 (6 bases). Per the germline V gene, CDR1 is SNHLY and CDR2 is FYNNEI. Between the trimmed V and J ends, which lost 4 bases and 1 base, there was a span of 13 bases. This CDR3 contains 15 residues. Here the CDR3 DNA reads TGTGCCAGCAGTGCTCAAACAGGGTTTAACTATGGCTACACCTTC. It encodes CASSAQTGFNYGYTF.

In this sample, this clone turned up once. The V and J genes are TRBV7-6 and TRBJ1-4, with 7 nucleotides matching TRBD1. V shed 5 bases and J 3 bases; nucleotides not matched to a gene: 12. The CDR3 contains 17 residues. CDR1 and CDR2 from the germline V gene are SGHVS and FNYEAQ. The CDR3 coding sequence is TGTGCCAGCAGCCTCAATACAGGGGTGCGGGCTAATGAAAAACTGTTTTTT. The encoded protein is CASSLNTGVRANEKLFF.

CDR3 amino acids: CASSPGQLYSGNTIYF. DNA of the CDR3: TGCGCCAGCAGCCCTGGACAGCTTTACTCTGGAAACACCATATATTTT. This rearrangement joins TRBV5-1 to TRBJ1-3; D may be TRBD1 (6 bases). The CDR3 has 16 amino acids. Trimming shortened V by 4 bases and J by 0 bases, and 14 bases separated the two germline ends. Looked up from germline, CDR1 is SGHRS and CDR2 is YFSETQ.

This chain connects TRBV2 to TRBJ2-5; 10 bases line up with TRBD1. This CDR3 is 13 amino acids long. The germline CDR1 and CDR2 sequences are SNHLY and FYNNEI. V was pared by 4 bases and J by 7 bases, with 3 bases of the junction left unmatched. CDR3 coding DNA: TGTGCCAGCAGTGGGGGACAGGGGTCGACCCAGTACTTC. Translation: CASSGGQGSTQYF.

This clone was detected only a few times. This chain joins TRBV10-3 and TRBJ2-7; TRBD1 aligns across 8 bases. Germline V gives CDR1 ENHRY, CDR2 SYGVKD. V lost 6 bases to trimming and J lost 5 bases; unmatched junction nucleotides: 12. The CDR3 consists of 15 residues. The CDR3 here is CAIRSPSQGEHEQYF. For the CDR3, the DNA is TGTGCCATCAGATCCCCTTCACAGGGGGAACACGAGCAGTACTTC.

The V and J genes are TRBV28 and TRBJ2-2, with TRBD2 as a possible D gene (6 bases). The ends were cut back, 6 bases at V and 0 bases at J, with 11 bases in the middle. Germline V CDR1 and CDR2: MDHEN, SYDVKM. The CDR3 sequence is 15 residues long. CDR3 DNA: TGTGCCAGCAGACCGACTAGTGCGAACACCGGGGAGCTGTTTTTT. Translating it yields CASRPTSANTGELFF.

V is TRBV27 and J is TRBJ1-1; 8 nucleotides match TRBD1. The CDR3 is 16 residues long. V was pared by 5 bases and J by 1 base, with 9 bases of the junction left unmatched. The V gene's germline CDR1 is MNHEY and CDR2 SMNVEV (reference sequence). The CDR3 DNA reads as TGTGCCAGCAGTACTTCCCCCGACAGGGGGAACACTGAAGCTTTCTTT. Encoded protein: CASSTSPDRGNTEAFF.

J is TRBJ2-7 and V is TRBV6-5; unclear D gene. This CDR3 is 13 amino acids long. Trimming took 5 bases from V and 2 from J, leaving 10 bases between them. Germline V CDR1 and CDR2: MNHEY, SVGAGI. The CDR3 nucleotides read TGTGCCAGCAGTCAGACACCAACCTACGAGCAGTACTTC. Its protein is CASSQTPTYEQYF.